This T cell receptor beta chain is from a study of response to subunit inactivated influenza vaccine. Notes on this clonotype: Its antigen is unidentified.

TCRdb re-analysed the RT-PCR reads in MiXCR, keeping a single row per CDR3 protein. The sample comprises approximately 500,000 distinct CDR3 sequences, over 10% of which are singletons, and about 12% rests with the top ten. Findings of the study overall: Researchers suggested that each seasonal influenza vaccination recruits few new T cells.

The CDR3 is 15 residues long. Trimming took off 7 bases at V and 5 bases at J, with 18 bases between the two ends. Per germline, CDR1 MNHEY and CDR2 SVGEGT. The rearrangement links TRBV6-2 or TRBV6-3 to TRBJ1-5, with D possibly TRBD1 on 6 matching bases. This specimen consisted of PBMCs from blood, obtained 40 to 50 days after vaccination. This receptor was obtained from a man aged 45-60 years who received an inactivated influenza vaccine. CDR3 nucleotide sequence: TGTGCCAGCACCCCGCGGGGGCGAGGGGATCAGCCCCAGCATTTT. Encoded protein: CASTPRGRGDQPQHF.